This T cell receptor beta chain was observed in a study of T-cell reconstitution after alpha-beta-depleted transplantation in children. Overall study findings and caveats: Certain patients had high TCRbeta diversity at day 60, and it came from recipient T cells and thymic progenitors that survived. About two months after transplant, alpha-beta T cells reportedly came from several hundred expanded graft clones. A year post-transplant, T-cell counts and diversity derived mostly from newly produced T cells.

After removal of 7 bases from V and 2 bases from J, the junction contained 15 bases not matched to a gene. The germline V gene encodes CDR1 SQVTM and CDR2 ANQGSEA. The CDR3 is 16 residues long. Turning to this clonotype: The target antigen is unknown.

Using unique molecular identifiers, the investigators prepared the TCRbeta library. TCRdb called the PCR reads again in MiXCR, with one record for every CDR3 protein. The table lists around 670,000 distinct CDR3 sequences, approximately 14% of them singletons. V and J are TRBV29-1 and TRBJ2-3; 7 positions agree with TRBD2. The clonotype comes from a girl between 2 and 10 years old with congenital amegakaryocytic thrombocytopenia, due to receive a stem cell transplant. This specimen consisted of PBMCs, obtained before TCRalphabeta/CD19-depleted stem cell transplant. CDR3 sequence reads: CSAEPSGTTNTDTQYF. The CDR3 bases are TGCAGCGCCGAGCCCTCCGGGACTACCAACACAGATACGCAGTATTTT.